Each of the 12 T cell receptor beta chains below was sequenced from the same sample in a study of cytomegalovirus exposure and HLA in healthy donors (dated by TCRdb to 2016 to 2017). Library prep was done by the immunoSEQ multiplex PCR assay. For the multiplex PCR, a mixture combining 60 forward primers for TCR Vbeta segments and 13 reverse primers for TCR Jbeta segments was used. The table comes from immuneACCESS by way of TCRdb, which keeps in-frame sequences with V and J called. Part of the clones is missing from these tables; in studies checked, under half for an unresolved V gene and the rest for unknown reasons. The sample profile shows over 200,000 clones; about 80% of them were found once. Together, the top ten hold approximately 2.6% of the sample. Material for sequencing was PBMCs. The receptors stem from a woman aged 60 to 75 in good health and CMV-seropositive.

The V and J genes are TRBV18 and TRBJ2-7, with D maybe TRBD2 (5 bases). The ends were cut back, 3 bases at V and 7 bases at J, with 10 bases in the middle. The CDR3 contains 12 residues. Germline CDR1 KGHSH, CDR2 LQKENI. DNA of the CDR3: TGTGCCAGCTCACCGATGAGGGAGGAGCAGTACTTC. Amino acids: CASSPMREEQYF.

The chain employs TRBV4-1 and TRBJ2-5; 13 nucleotides match TRBD2. V shed 2 bases and J 3 bases; nucleotides not matched to a gene: 3. The germline CDR1 and CDR2 sequences are MGHRA and YSYEKL. The CDR3 length is 16 residues. The chain's CDR3 is CASSQRGLAGEETQYF. The CDR3 DNA follows: TGCGCCAGCAGCCAACGAGGACTAGCGGGAGAAGAGACCCAGTACTTC.

The V call is TRBV29-1, the J call TRBJ1-3, with no clear D. The germline V gene encodes CDR1 SQVTM and CDR2 ANQGSEA. V gave up 1 base and J gave up 3 bases, with 10 bases separating them. This CDR3 region has 14 residues. The CDR3 protein is CSVEVGPGGNTIYF. DNA of the CDR3: TGCAGCGTTGAAGTTGGCCCAGGTGGAAACACCATATATTTT.

CDR3 coding DNA: TGTGCCACCCTAGCGGGGACAAACTACAATGAGCAGTTCTTC. Protein sequence: CATLAGTNYNEQFF. The genes are TRBV15 and TRBJ2-1; 9 bases are a match to TRBD2. Germline CDR1 is LNHNV and CDR2 is YYDKDF (reference sequence). The CDR3 runs to 14 residues. V shed 8 bases and J 3 bases; nucleotides not matched to a gene: 5.

This rearrangement joins TRBV15 to TRBJ2-3, with TRBD2 matching 8 bases. Germline CDR1 LNHNV, CDR2 YYDKDF (reference sequence). Germline trimming cut 1 base from V and 2 bases from J; bases unmatched to any gene: 5. The CDR3 covers 16 residues. The CDR3 reads CATSRGPGGYTDTQYF. For the CDR3, the DNA is TGTGCCACCAGCAGAGGCCCGGGGGGGTACACAGATACGCAGTATTTT. Full variable domain (rest looked up from reference TRBV15 and TRBJ2-3): DAMVIQNPRYQVTQFGKPVTLSCSQTLNHNVMYWYQQKSSQAPKLLFHYYDKDFNNEADTPDNFQSRRPNTSFCFLDIRSPGLGDTAMYLCATSRGPGGYTDTQYFGPGTRLTVL.

This chain connects TRBV5-1 to TRBJ2-5; 8 bases match TRBD2. Trimming at V came to 0 bases and at J to 5 bases, leaving 9 bases not matched to a gene. There are 16 residues in the CDR3. Germline CDR1 reads SGHRS; CDR2 reads YFSETQ. Here the CDR3 DNA reads TGCGCCAGCAGCTTGGATGCGCGGGGGGCCGGGGAGACCCAGTACTTC. It is translated as CASSLDARGAGETQYF.

This chain joins TRBV18 and TRBJ2-3; 9 nucleotides line up with TRBD1. Per germline, CDR1 KGHSH and CDR2 LQKENI. This CDR3 spans 14 amino acids. Trimming at V came to 5 bases and at J to 5 bases, leaving 5 bases not matched to a gene. Here the CDR3 reads CASSVDRGEDTQYF. Written as DNA, the CDR3 is TGTGCCAGCTCAGTCGACAGGGGGGAAGATACGCAGTATTTT.

J is TRBJ2-7 and V is TRBV9; D unresolved. V was pared by 2 bases and J by 3 bases, with 9 bases between. Germline V lookup: CDR1 SGDLS, CDR2 YYNGEE. The CDR3 is 13 residues long. The CDR3: CASSVTTNYEQYF. The CDR3 nucleotides are TGTGCCAGCAGCGTGACAACGAACTACGAGCAGTACTTC.

This chain connects TRBV19 to TRBJ2-1, with 14 positions matching TRBD2. CDR1 LNHDA and CDR2 SQIVND come from the germline V gene (reference sequence). Unmatched junction bases numbered 8, after V lost 1 base and J lost 12 bases. The CDR3 is made up of 16 amino acids. The CDR3 region is CASSIAETSGRGVQFF. CDR3 nucleotides: TGTGCCAGTAGTATAGCCGAGACTAGCGGGAGGGGAGTGCAGTTCTTC.

This clone was seen a few times. Distinct nucleotide sequences in the sample also encode this CDR3. The gene calls are TRBV6-5 and TRBJ2-7; 10 nucleotides line up with TRBD1. This CDR3 is 15 amino acids long. CDR1 and CDR2 (germline): MNHEY, SVGAGI. The V gene end was trimmed by 1 base and the J gene end by 4 bases; junction bases not matched to a gene: 4. The CDR3 protein is CASSYLGTGAYEQYF. In DNA, the CDR3 is TGTGCCAGCAGTTACTTGGGGACAGGGGCGTACGAGCAGTACTTC.

In its sample, this clone was seen a few times. CDR3 DNA sequence: TGTGCCAGCAGCTTAGGCCGGTCCTACAATGAGCAGTTCTTC. Encoded protein: CASSLGRSYNEQFF. The J gene is TRBJ2-1, the V gene TRBV11-3; no clear D. The CDR3 extends over 14 amino acids. Trimming pared 1 base from V and 1 base from J, leaving 5 bases between. Looked up from germline, CDR1 is SGHNT and CDR2 is YENEEA.

This clone was detected once. This rearrangement joins TRBV4-1 to TRBJ2-3, with 16 nucleotides matching TRBD2. From germline, CDR1 is MGHRA and CDR2 YSYEKL. The CDR3 has 19 amino acids. The junction had 12 bases not matched to a gene; V was cut back by 4 bases and J by 5 bases. CDR3 sequence reads: CASSPTPPGLAGGRDTQYF. CDR3 coding DNA: TGCGCCAGCAGCCCCACCCCTCCGGGACTAGCGGGGGGGCGAGATACGCAGTATTTT.